This entry is about one T cell receptor beta chain. Antigen specificity is unknown. The data are from a study of T cell responses to AZD1222 COVID-19 vaccine. Points from the study as a whole: The study sampled repertoires only after the peak T cell response. CD4 TCRs covered the whole spike, strongest at regions 160-218 and 743-854. Only a handful of AZD1222 recipients, about six in all, had baseline seropositivity. Epitopes outside B.1.351 and B.1.1.7 mutated regions reportedly drew nearly half of spike TCRs.

Data came from immunoSEQ multiplex PCR; TCRdb stores just in-frame clones and leaves some out. Counted here are 90,000 to 100,000 clones, around nine tenths occurring once; the ten biggest clones make up around 3.1%. The CDR3 has 15 residues. The V gene lost 0 bases and the J gene lost 1 base, with 10 bases spanning the gap. Germline CDR1 SGDLS, CDR2 YYNGEE. The clonotype was recovered from an adult in good health. This chain links TRBV9 with TRBJ1-1, with a possible D match to TRBD1 (6 bases). Sequencing was performed on peripheral blood, taken on day 0 of AZD1222 vaccination. The DNA of the CDR3 is TGTGCCAGCAGCGTAGGGCCGGGGGCGAACACTGAAGCTTTCTTT. Protein: CASSVGPGANTEAFF.